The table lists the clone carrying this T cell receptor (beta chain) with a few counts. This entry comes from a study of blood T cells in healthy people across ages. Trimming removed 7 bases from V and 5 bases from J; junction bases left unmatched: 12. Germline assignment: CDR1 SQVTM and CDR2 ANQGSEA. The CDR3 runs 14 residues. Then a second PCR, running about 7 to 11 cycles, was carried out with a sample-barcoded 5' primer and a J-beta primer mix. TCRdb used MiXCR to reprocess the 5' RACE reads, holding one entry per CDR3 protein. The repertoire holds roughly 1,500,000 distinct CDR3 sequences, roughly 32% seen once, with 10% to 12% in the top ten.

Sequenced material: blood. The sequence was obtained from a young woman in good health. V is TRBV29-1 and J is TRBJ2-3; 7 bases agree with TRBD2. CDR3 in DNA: TGCAGCGCCCCCCAGCGGGATCGTAAAGATACGCAGTATTTT. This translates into CSAPQRDRKDTQYF.